Listed here are 24 T cell receptor beta chains from one sample, sequenced in a study of tumor and adjacent non-tumor tissue in lung cancer (dated by TCRdb to about 2018). RNA was isolated from bulk, unsorted tissue, and RNA quality was assessed with a NanoDrop ND-1000 and an Agilent 2100. The library came from multiplex PCR. Sequencing instrument: Illumina HiSeq 2500. TCRbeta libraries were constructed through three rounds of nested PCR with primers (Table S4) according to protocols modified from ARM-PCR. TCRdb ran its own pipeline on the public reads, namely fastp trimming at Q25 and MiXCR clone calling, and kept in-frame beta chains. One record per CDR3 amino acid sequence lists the most common genes and DNA. In all, the sample holds some 84,000 distinct CDR3 sequences, and approximately 57% of those were seen once. The ten largest make up approximately 15% of the sample. Material: lung tumor tissue. The receptors shown here come from a man between 65 and 79 years old with non-small cell lung cancer.

About this clonotype itself: One junction end does not reproduce the germline sequence, and a read error may be involved. The chain recombines TRBV11-2 with TRBJ2-2; tentatively, D is TRBD2 (5 bases). Germline V lookup: CDR1 SGHAT, CDR2 FQNNGV. The length of the CDR3 is 14 residues. CDR3 in DNA: TGTGCCAGCAGCCCCCGGACGGTCACTGGGGAGCTGTGTTTT. Its protein product is CASSPRTVTGELCF.

Turning to this clonotype: Possible read error: a much larger clone is one base away. The V gene is TRBV6-1, the J gene TRBJ2-6, with 11 bases lining up with TRBD1. CDR1 is MNHNS and CDR2 is SASEGT in the germline V gene. Trimming cost V 1 base and J 6 bases; bases outside gene matches: 11. The CDR3 is 19 amino acids. CDR3 DNA sequence: TGTGCCAGCAGTGAAGTAGCAACGGACAGGGGGCATGAGGCCAACGTCCTGACTTTC. This codes for CASSEVATDRGHEANVLTF.

Remarks on this clonotype: This may come from a read error, since a much larger clone is one base off. The genes are TRBV5-4 and TRBJ1-2; D gene uncertain. Trimming removed 2 bases at V and 4 bases at J, with 9 bases between. The germline CDR1 and CDR2 sequences are SGHNT and YYREEE (reference sequence). The CDR3 extends over 13 amino acids. The CDR3 protein is CASSFAGAYGYTF. CDR3 nucleotides: TGTGCCAGCAGCTTTGCAGGAGCCTATGGCTACACCTTC.

Regarding this clonotype: Given a much more abundant clone one base away, this may be a read error. This CDR3 is missing its conserved last phenylalanine or tryptophan, likely due to a read error. The DNA for the CDR3 is TGCGCCAGCAGCCCCGGGGGGGGACAAGAGACCCAGTACTCC. It translates to CASSPGGGQETQYS. The rearrangement links TRBV4-1 to TRBJ2-5, with 8 nucleotides matching TRBD2. The V and J ends lost 4 bases and 2 bases, in that order; junction bases with no gene match: 3. The germline V gene has CDR1 MGHRA and CDR2 YSYEKL. The CDR3 is 14 amino acids.

Worth noting for this clonotype: Mismatch with germline at one junction end may stem from a read error. The V gene is TRBV4-1, the J gene TRBJ2-4, with a weak D call TRBD2 (5 bases). The CDR3 consists of 13 residues. Germline lookup yields CDR1 MGHRA and CDR2 YSYEKL. The CDR3 here is CASSLDPGNIQYF. For the CDR3, the DNA is TGCGCTAGCAGCCTAGACCCGGGGAACATTCAGTACTTC.

A remark on this clonotype: This may be a read error: a much more frequent sequence differs by one nucleotide. This chain joins TRBV5-1 and TRBJ1-5; 7 bases align to TRBD1. Per germline, CDR1 SGHRS and CDR2 YFSETQ. V was pared by 4 bases and J by 5 bases, with 6 bases of the junction left unmatched. The CDR3 is made up of 14 amino acids. CDR3 residues: CASSTGTEYQPQHF. The CDR3 DNA reads as TGCGCCAGCAGCACGGGGACAGAGTATCAGCCCCAGCATTTT.

V gene TRBV5-1 combines with J gene TRBJ1-1; D is uncertain. Trimming removed 1 base at V and 10 bases at J, with 14 bases between. The CDR3 spans 13 residues. Per the germline V gene, CDR1 is SGHRS and CDR2 is YFSETQ. The CDR3 spells CASSLRQNGRAFF. The CDR3 DNA follows: TGCGCCAGCAGCTTGAGACAAAACGGGAGAGCTTTCTTT. The full variable domain, its missing parts supplied by reference TRBV5-1 and TRBJ1-1, is KAGVTQTPRYLIKTRGQQVTLSCSPISGHRSVSWYQQTPGQGLQFLFEYFSETQRNKGNFPGRFSGRQFSNSRSEMNVSTLELGDSALYLCASSLRQNGRAFFGQGTRLTVV.

Worth noting for this clonotype: A read error may account for a junction end that differs from germline. Written as DNA, the CDR3 is TGTCCCAGCAGCCTGACGGTGAACATTGAAGCTTTCTTT. This encodes CPSSLTVNIEAFF. The chain is built from TRBV6-5 and TRBJ1-1, with D uncertain. There are 13 residues in the CDR3. Looked up from germline, CDR1 is MNHEY and CDR2 is SVGAGI.

This chain connects TRBV20-1 to TRBJ2-1, with D uncertain. Deletions cut 6 bases from V and 2 bases from J, with 14 bases between. Germline V CDR1 and CDR2: DFQATT, SNEGSKA (reference sequence). The CDR3 runs 14 residues. The CDR3 nucleotides read TGCAGTGCCTGGGGTGGAATTACCTACAATGAGCAGTTCTTC. Its protein product is CSAWGGITYNEQFF.

This clonotype has at least ten counts. The CDR3 DNA reads TGTGCCAGCAGTTACTTTTCCGTAGGGAAGGAATCCTACGAGCAGTACTTC. Amino acids: CASSYFSVGKESYEQYF. This chain uses TRBV6-6 with TRBJ2-7; D is uncertain. The CDR3 contains 17 residues. V lost 1 base to trimming and J lost 1 base, with 17 bases between them. Germline V gene lookup returns CDR1 MNHNY and CDR2 SVGAGI (reference sequence).

This clonotype was seen ten or more times. The V and J genes are TRBV20-1 and TRBJ2-5; 7 bases agree with TRBD2. The CDR3 extends over 14 amino acids. Germline trimming cut 1 base from V and 9 bases from J; bases unmatched to any gene: 11. The germline V gene has CDR1 DFQATT and CDR2 SNEGSKA (reference sequence). CDR3 loop: CSARADGGKVAQYF. CDR3 DNA sequence: TGCAGTGCTAGAGCAGACGGGGGGAAGGTGGCCCAGTACTTC.

A remark on this clonotype: Since a much larger clone is just one base distant, this may be a read error. The chain employs TRBV5-6 and TRBJ1-1; D remains unclear. The CDR3 runs 15 residues. The V gene's germline CDR1 is SGHDT and CDR2 YYEEEE. Trimming shortened V by 2 bases and J by 0 bases, and 11 bases separated the two germline ends. The CDR3, as DNA: TGTGCCAGCAGCTTACAAAGAACTTTGAACACTGAAGCTTTCTTT. The encoded protein is CASSLQRTLNTEAFF. The full variable domain, completed using reference TRBV5-6 and TRBJ1-1, is DAGVTQSPTHLIKTRGQQVTLRCSPKSGHDTVSWYQQALGQGPQFIFQYYEEEERQRGNFPDRFSGHQFPNYSSELNVNALLLGDSALYLCASSLQRTLNTEAFFGQGTRLTVV.

A word on this clonotype: Its ends do not fully match the called genes, so a read error is possible. The DNA for the CDR3 is TGCAGCGCCGACCTACAGGGGCAAGAGGCCCAGTACTTC. This encodes CSADLQGQEAQYF. V usage is TRBV29-1 and J usage is TRBJ2-5, with 7 bases identical to TRBD1. From germline, CDR1 is SQVTM and CDR2 ANQGSEA. This CDR3 comprises 13 residues. The full variable domain, rest sourced from reference TRBV29-1 and TRBJ2-5, is SAVISQKPSRDICQRGTSLTIQCQVDSQVTMMFWYRQQPGQSLTLIATANQGSEATYESGFVIDKFPISRPNLTFSTLTVSNMSPEDSSIYLCSADLQGQEAQYFGPGTRLLVL.

The sample holds many counts of this clonotype. The genes are TRBV10-3 and TRBJ2-3, with 9 bases lining up with TRBD2. The CDR3 has 14 amino acids. The germline V gene has CDR1 ENHRY and CDR2 SYGVKD. J gave up 4 bases and V 8 bases, and 7 bases lay outside the gene matches. CDR3 loop: CAIEAGGSADTQYF. The CDR3 coding sequence is TGTGCCATCGAGGCGGGAGGGAGTGCAGATACGCAGTATTTT.

A word on this clonotype: At one boundary the junction diverges from the germline segment, which might be a read error. The V call is TRBV20-1, the J call TRBJ2-5; D not certain. The CDR3 is 13 amino acids. The germline V gene has CDR1 DFQATT and CDR2 SNEGSKA (reference sequence). The CDR3 nucleotides read TGCAATGCTAGAGAGGCTGGCCCGCAGACCCGGTACTTC. It codes for CNAREAGPQTRYF.

Comment on this clonotype: A clone one base away is much larger, so this may be a read error. The chain employs TRBV5-1 and TRBJ2-1; D unresolved. The CDR3 is 17 residues long. Per the germline V gene, CDR1 is SGHRS and CDR2 is YFSETQ. V lost 0 bases to trimming and J lost 9 bases, with 22 bases between them. CDR3 sequence: CASSLARVNPDGSEQFF. As DNA, the CDR3 is TGCGCCAGCAGCTTGGCCCGCGTGAACCCCGATGGGTCTGAGCAGTTCTTC.

This clonotype has a count of ten or more. The chain joins TRBV14 to TRBJ2-1; TRBD2 matches 9 bases. Unmatched junction bases numbered 4, after V lost 3 bases and J lost 4 bases. Germline-derived CDR1 and CDR2 are SGHDN and FVKESK. This CDR3 spans 15 amino acids. The DNA of the CDR3 is TGTGCCAGCAGCCAGTGGCGGGGGGGGTACAATGAGCAGTTCTTC. This gives the protein CASSQWRGGYNEQFF.

The chain carries TRBV5-1 and TRBJ2-1, with 8 positions matching TRBD2. J lost 12 bases, V lost 2 bases, and 10 bases had no gene match. CDR3 length: 14 amino acids. Germline assignment: CDR1 SGHRS and CDR2 YFSETQ. The CDR3 sequence: CASSFSGTRTAQFF. The CDR3 nucleotides are TGCGCCAGCAGCTTCTCCGGGACTAGAACTGCGCAGTTCTTC.

About this clonotype itself: The missing conserved phenylalanine or tryptophan at the end of this CDR3 makes a read error likely. V usage is TRBV11-2 and J usage is TRBJ1-1; weak D call: TRBD1 (6 bases). This CDR3 region has 15 residues. Germline assignment: CDR1 SGHAT and CDR2 FQNNGV. The CDR3: CASNLEGGTNTEAFL. The CDR3 DNA sequence: TGTGCCAGCAACTTAGAAGGGGGAACGAACACTGAAGCTTTCCTT.

Regarding this clonotype: Possible read error: a much larger clone is one base away. The J gene is TRBJ1-3, the V gene TRBV5-1, with 9 bases lining up with TRBD1. The CDR3 is 17 residues long. Germline assignment: CDR1 SGHRS and CDR2 YFSETQ. Trimming took 4 bases from V and 3 from J; bases not matched to a gene: 11. CDR3: CASSTGTGRHYGNTIYF. CDR3 nucleotides: TGCGCCAGCAGCACCGGGACAGGGCGACACTATGGAAACACCATATATTTT.

The chain has TRBV11-3 and TRBJ2-3, with no clear D. Trimming cost V 2 bases and J 9 bases, with 12 bases left between them. Germline lookup yields CDR1 SGHNT and CDR2 YENEEA. This CDR3 has 13 amino acids. CDR3 loop: CASSLWAIDTQYF. The DNA for the CDR3 is TGTGCCAGCAGCTTATGGGCCATAGACACGCAGTATTTT. The whole variable domain, filled in from reference TRBV11-3 and TRBJ2-3, reads EAGVVQSPRYKIIEKKQPVAFWCNPISGHNTLYWYLQNLGQGPELLIRYENEEAVDDSQLPKDRFSAERLKGVDSTLKIQPAELGDSAVYLCASSLWAIDTQYFGPGTRLTVL.

Turning to this clonotype: The junction and the germline gene differ at one end; a read error may be behind it. The rearrangement links TRBV12-3 or TRBV12-4 to TRBJ2-1; 8 bases are shared with TRBD2. The CDR3 is made up of 13 amino acids. The CDR3 sequence is CANSLRTSGAQFF. CDR3 bases: TGTGCCAACAGTTTACGAACTAGCGGAGCTCAGTTCTTC.

About this clonotype: Compared with germline, one end of the junction differs, possibly owing to a read error. V and J are TRBV4-1 and TRBJ2-2; no clear D gene. From germline, CDR1 is MGHRA and CDR2 YSYEKL. This CDR3 contains 15 residues. This CDR3 is CVSSHPLRYTGELFF. The CDR3 coding sequence is TGCGTCAGCAGTCACCCTTTGAGGTACACCGGGGAGCTGTTTTTT.

J is TRBJ2-1 and V is TRBV12-3 or TRBV12-4; 12 bases match TRBD2. Trimming cost V 10 bases and J 13 bases; bases outside gene matches: 17. CDR3 length equals 15 residues. This CDR3 reads CAIRRLAGVGNDQFF. CDR3 DNA sequence: TGTGCCATCAGGCGACTAGCGGGGGTGGGGAACGATCAGTTCTTC.